This T cell receptor (beta chain) was identified in a study of blood T cell repertoires in COVID-19. Study-level background: Spain, Italy and the United States supplied samples that represented acute and convalescent COVID-19.

Germline V gene sequence: CDR1 SEHNR, CDR2 FQNEAQ (reference sequence). V lost 5 bases to trimming and J lost 8 bases, with 16 bases between them. The CDR3 runs 15 residues. In the original analysis: Reference gene primer amplification gave nucleated cell count estimates. Measured with immunoSEQ multiplex PCR; TCRdb has only the in-frame clones, and not every one. From that table come the V and J calls and clone size; the DNA was used to work out D and trimming. Found here are 300,000 to 350,000 clones, roughly nine tenths of them singletons; the top ten hold 3% to 4.5%. This TCR derives from a woman aged 60-75 years with COVID-19, enrolled during active disease. Sequenced sample: peripheral blood. V and J are TRBV7-9 and TRBJ1-6; no definite D call. The chain's CDR3 is CASSIYPGPDSPLHF. The DNA of the CDR3 is TGTGCCAGCAGCATTTATCCGGGTCCAGATTCACCCCTCCACTTT.